This T cell receptor (beta chain) was recorded in a study of graft-versus-host responses after intestinal transplantation. Grafts had their tissue processed, releasing intraepithelial and lamina propria lymphocytes. The assay was immunoSEQ multiplex PCR, and TCRdb's table has in-frame clones only and misses some. Found here are about 7,400 clones, around two thirds of them singletons; the top ten hold about 20%. This CDR3 comprises 14 residues. Germline CDR1 and CDR2: LNHDA and SQIVND (reference sequence). After removal of 5 bases from V and 4 bases from J, the junction contained 3 bases not matched to a gene.

The chain combines TRBV19 with TRBJ2-1; 9 bases align to TRBD2. The receptor was derived from a human patient who received an intestinal transplant, so some T cells may come from the graft donor. This specimen was ileum tissue, taken approximately 35 weeks after intestinal transplantation. The chain's CDR3 is CASSSAGGYNEQFF. The CDR3 nucleotides read TGTGCCAGTAGTTCGGCGGGGGGGTACAATGAGCAGTTCTTC.